What follows are 28 T cell receptor beta chains derived from one specimen sequenced in a study of PD-1 blockade in classical Hodgkin lymphoma. Time point reported: newly diagnosed, previously untreated cHL patient sample. The data were produced by immunoSEQ multiplex PCR, yet TCRdb's version contains in-frame clones alone and is incomplete. Of approximately 17,000 clones listed, approximately 92% were seen once; the top ten hold 6.5% to 8.5%. Material for sequencing was peripheral blood mononuclear cells (PBMCs). These TCRs come from a human donor with classical Hodgkin lymphoma.

On this clone: A clone one base away is much larger, so this may be a read error. In the same sample, other DNA sequences code for this CDR3. Written as DNA, the CDR3 is TGTGCCAGCAGCCAAGGGGGGGACTACAATGAGCAATTCTTC. Translating it yields CASSQGGDYNEQFF. This rearrangement joins TRBV4-2 to TRBJ2-1, with 7 bases lining up with TRBD2. Germline assignment: CDR1 LGHNA and CDR2 YNFKEQ. The CDR3 is 14 residues long.

The rearrangement joins TRBV14 to TRBJ2-5; D is unclear. Germline V CDR1 and CDR2: SGHDN, FVKESK. The germline V and J ends were trimmed by 1 base and 5 bases, with 5 bases remaining between them. The CDR3 consists of 12 residues. The CDR3 is CASSQVWETQYF. In nucleotides, the CDR3 is TGTGCCAGCAGCCAAGTTTGGGAGACCCAGTACTTC. Looking up the rest from reference TRBV14 and TRBJ2-5 gives the full variable domain: EAGVTQFPSHSVIEKGQTVTLRCDPISGHDNLYWYRRVMGKEIKFLLHFVKESKQDESGMPNNRFLAERTGGTYSTLKVQPAELEDSGVYFCASSQVWETQYFGPGTRLLVL.

This chain uses TRBV6-5 with TRBJ1-2; D unresolved. CDR1 and CDR2 from the germline V gene are MNHEY and SVGAGI. V lost 3 bases and J 10 bases, leaving 24 bases between the germline ends. There are 16 residues in the CDR3. CDR3 sequence reads: CASSYRQLLRLWTYTF. CDR3 DNA: TGTGCCAGCAGTTATAGGCAGCTGCTACGTTTATGGACCTACACCTTC.

This clone showed up just once. The rearrangement links TRBV4-1 to TRBJ2-7; weak D call: TRBD1 (5 bases). The V gene's germline CDR1 is MGHRA and CDR2 YSYEKL. Trimming pared 3 bases from V and 1 base from J, leaving 19 bases between. The CDR3 contains 17 residues. CDR3 sequence reads: CASSHNAMGLESYEQYF. DNA of the CDR3: TGCGCCAGCAGCCACAATGCGATGGGGCTAGAATCCTACGAGCAGTACTTC.

This clone was detected only once. The chain combines TRBV4-2 with TRBJ2-6, with D possibly TRBD1 on 5 matching bases. Between the trimmed V and J ends, which lost 0 bases and 0 bases, there was a span of 6 bases. The CDR3 contains 16 residues. The germline CDR1 and CDR2 sequences are LGHNA and YNFKEQ. This chain's CDR3 is CASSQDDSSGANVLTF. The CDR3, as DNA: TGTGCCAGCAGCCAAGACGACAGCTCTGGGGCCAACGTCCTGACTTTC.

The gene calls are TRBV7-9 and TRBJ2-7, with D perhaps matching TRBD2 (6 bases). CDR3 length: 12 residues. CDR1 and CDR2 from the germline V gene are SEHNR and FQNEAQ (reference sequence). Trimming shortened V by 3 bases and J by 7 bases, and 10 bases separated the two germline ends. The CDR3 spells CASSLTGVEQYF. Written as DNA, the CDR3 is TGTGCCAGCAGCTTGACGGGGGTAGAGCAGTACTTC.

The rearrangement uses TRBV18 and TRBJ2-5; no reliable D call. CDR3 length: 13 residues. Trimming removed 6 bases from V and 5 bases from J, with 13 bases in between. CDR1 KGHSH and CDR2 LQKENI come from the germline V gene. The CDR3 region has the DNA TGTGCCAGCTCGCCTGGGATGGCCGAGACCCAGTACTTC. Protein: CASSPGMAETQYF.

The chain has TRBV5-8 and TRBJ1-2, with D uncertain. The germline V gene has CDR1 SGHTS and CDR2 YDEGEE. This CDR3 contains 15 residues. V lost 2 bases, J lost 5 bases, and 16 bases lay in between. The CDR3 DNA is TGTGCCAGCAGCTTAACCCCGGGAGTTCGATATGGCTACACCTTC. Translation gives CASSLTPGVRYGYTF.

The CDR3 DNA reads as TGTGCCAGCAGCTTGTTTGTCTCCCACCCCAGCAGTATGGAGACCCAGTACTTC. This gives the protein CASSLFVSHPSSMETQYF. The chain links TRBV5-6 to TRBJ2-5; D unclear. Trimming stripped 1 base from V and 5 bases from J, with 24 bases between. CDR3 length: 18 residues. Per the germline V gene, CDR1 is SGHDT and CDR2 is YYEEEE.

The chain combines TRBV5-1 with TRBJ2-1, with 11 nucleotides matching TRBD2. CDR1 and CDR2 from the germline V gene are SGHRS and YFSETQ. There are 16 residues in the CDR3. V gave up 4 bases and J gave up 6 bases; unmatched junction bases: 9. The CDR3 region has the DNA TGCGCCAGCAGCCTGTCCGTGACTAGCGGGATCAATGAGCAGTTCTTC. This translates into CASSLSVTSGINEQFF. Drawing the rest from reference TRBV5-1 and TRBJ2-1, the complete variable domain is KAGVTQTPRYLIKTRGQQVTLSCSPISGHRSVSWYQQTPGQGLQFLFEYFSETQRNKGNFPGRFSGRQFSNSRSEMNVSTLELGDSALYLCASSLSVTSGINEQFFGPGTRLTVL.

This clone was seen once. The chain uses TRBV5-4 and TRBJ2-1; D is uncertain. This CDR3 comprises 14 residues. CDR1 and CDR2 from the germline V gene are SGHNT and YYREEE (reference sequence). V lost 1 base to trimming and J lost 0 bases, with 5 bases between them. The CDR3, as DNA: TGTGCCAGCAGCTTGACCTACTCCTACAATGAGCAGTTCTTC. Protein: CASSLTYSYNEQFF.

This clone was recorded only once. The rearrangement uses TRBV21-1 and TRBJ1-5. TRBV21-1 has pseudogene status. This CDR3 comprises 17 residues. In nucleotides, the CDR3 is TGTGCCAGCAGCAAAGATGGCCCCGGGGATAGCAATCAGCCCCAGCATTTT. The encoded protein is CASSKDGPGDSNQPQHF.

The genes are TRBV6-1 and TRBJ1-5, with 9 bases matching TRBD1. The junction had 5 bases not matched to a gene; V was cut back by 10 bases and J by 7 bases. This CDR3 spans 12 amino acids. CDR1 and CDR2 (germline): MNHNS, SASEGT. CDR3 DNA sequence: TGTGCCATAGACAGGGGGGACCAGCCCCAGCATTTT. Its translation is CAIDRGDQPQHF.

The chain carries TRBV5-1 and TRBJ2-7, with D possibly being TRBD1 or TRBD2 (5 bases each). The length of the CDR3 is 12 residues. The germline CDR1 and CDR2 sequences are SGHRS and YFSETQ. V was trimmed by 4 bases and J by 6 bases, leaving 11 bases between them. CDR3 region: CASSHGTGEQYF. DNA for the CDR3: TGCGCCAGCAGCCACGGGACCGGCGAGCAGTACTTC.

The chain is built from TRBV5-1 and TRBJ1-4; D not resolved. Germline CDR1 reads SGHRS; CDR2 reads YFSETQ. V lost 0 bases to trimming and J lost 10 bases, with 13 bases between them. There are 14 residues in the CDR3. The CDR3 DNA reads as TGCGCCAGCAGCTTGGGAATGGAAAGTGGAAAACTGTTTTTT. This encodes CASSLGMESGKLFF.

The chain carries TRBV7-6 and TRBJ2-1; D is unresolved. The CDR3 is 14 residues long. The germline V gene has CDR1 SGHVS and CDR2 FNYEAQ. V lost 6 bases and J 4 bases, leaving 13 bases between the germline ends. In nucleotides, the CDR3 is TGTGCCAGCAGTCTTCCCAGGCGGTACAATGAGCAGTTCTTC. It specifies CASSLPRRYNEQFF.

V gene TRBV30 combines with J gene TRBJ1-5; D remains unclear. This CDR3 spans 13 amino acids. Trimming cost V 2 bases and J 10 bases, with 15 bases left between them. Per the germline V gene, CDR1 is GTSNPN and CDR2 is SVGIG (reference sequence). The CDR3 nucleotides read TGTGCCTGGAGTATACCCCAGAACGGCCCCCAGCATTTT. This sequence encodes CAWSIPQNGPQHF.

V and J are TRBV30 and TRBJ2-7; no clear D. Per germline, CDR1 GTSNPN and CDR2 SVGIG (reference sequence). The CDR3 loop spans 11 amino acids. V lost 3 bases to trimming and J lost 3 bases, with 6 bases between them. The CDR3 loop reads CAWRGFYEQYF. CDR3 bases: TGTGCCTGGAGAGGGTTCTACGAGCAGTACTTC.

The CDR3 protein is CASSILSYGYTF. CDR3 DNA sequence: TGTGCCAGCAGTATTCTAAGCTATGGCTACACCTTC. V usage is TRBV28 and J usage is TRBJ1-2; no firm D call. Trimming took off 5 bases at V and 4 bases at J, with 8 bases between the two ends. CDR3 length equals 12 residues. The germline CDR1 and CDR2 sequences are MDHEN and SYDVKM.

CDR3 in amino acids: CASSEGRGDTQYF. Here the CDR3 DNA reads TGTGCCAGCAGTGAAGGAAGGGGAGATACGCAGTATTTT. V is TRBV25-1 and J is TRBJ2-3; possible D gene TRBD1, 5 bases. The CDR3 runs to 13 residues. The ends were cut back, 2 bases at V and 5 bases at J, with 8 bases in the middle. Per the germline V gene, CDR1 is MGHDK and CDR2 is SYGVNS.

V gene TRBV2 combines with J gene TRBJ2-1; D is ambiguous. V gave up 3 bases and J gave up 10 bases, with 7 bases separating them. The CDR3 spans 11 residues. Per germline, CDR1 SNHLY and CDR2 FYNNEI. The CDR3 bases are TGTGCCAGCAGTGAGGGATTGGAGCAGTTCTTC. Residues: CASSEGLEQFF.

This sequence joins TRBV25-1 and TRBJ2-5, with 12 bases that match TRBD2. Losses at the gene ends were 7 bases for V and 4 bases for J; bases not matched to a gene: 7. Germline lookup yields CDR1 MGHDK and CDR2 SYGVNS. CDR3 size: 15 residues. The DNA of the CDR3 is TGTGCCAGCACTCGACTAGCGGGAGTTCGAGAGACCCAGTACTTC. Translated: CASTRLAGVRETQYF.

The genes are TRBV6-6 and TRBJ1-5; 9 nucleotides match TRBD1. V lost 5 bases and J lost 5; bases outside the gene matches: 4. The CDR3 is made up of 14 amino acids. Germline assignment: CDR1 MNHNY and CDR2 SVGAGI (reference sequence). The CDR3 DNA reads TGTGCCAGCAGTAGCCGGGACAGGGATCAGCCCCAGCATTTT. This translates into CASSSRDRDQPQHF.

The chain's CDR3 is CAWSVNLGGENIQYF. As DNA, the CDR3 is TGTGCCTGGAGTGTAAACCTCGGGGGAGAAAACATTCAGTACTTC. V is TRBV30 and J is TRBJ2-4; D may be TRBD2 (6 bases). The CDR3 extends over 15 amino acids. In germline, CDR1 is GTSNPN, CDR2 SVGIG (reference sequence). Between the trimmed V and J ends, which lost 0 bases and 5 bases, there was a span of 14 bases.

The V gene is TRBV30, the J gene TRBJ1-1, with TRBD1 as a possible D gene (6 bases). CDR3 length equals 15 residues. CDR1 is GTSNPN and CDR2 is SVGIG in the germline V gene (reference sequence). With 3 bases removed from V and 1 base from J, the gap between germline ends came to 15 bases. CDR3 DNA: TGTGCCTGGAGCCTGGACAGTTCGGGGAACACTGAAGCTTTCTTT. It yields the protein CAWSLDSSGNTEAFF.

J is TRBJ1-2 and V is TRBV6-5, with TRBD1 matching over 7 bases. The CDR3 is 15 amino acids. CDR1 MNHEY and CDR2 SVGAGI come from the germline V gene. V shed 4 bases, J shed 4 bases, and the junction held 9 bases outside the gene matches. The CDR3 protein is CASSSSFRGVYGYTF. The CDR3 nucleotides read TGTGCCAGCAGTTCCTCCTTCAGGGGGGTCTATGGCTACACCTTC.

The chain is built from TRBV9 and TRBJ2-6; D might be TRBD2 (6 bases). CDR1 is SGDLS and CDR2 is YYNGEE in the germline V gene. The CDR3 length is 16 residues. V lost 6 bases and J 3 bases, leaving 16 bases between the germline ends. Here the CDR3 reads CASNPTGGFGANVLTF. CDR3 DNA sequence: TGTGCCAGCAACCCCACCGGAGGGTTTGGGGCCAACGTCCTGACTTTC.

The chain carries TRBV7-3 and TRBJ2-6; 10 nucleotides agree with TRBD1. This CDR3 is 18 amino acids long. CDR1 is SGHTA, CDR2 FQGTGA, per germline. The ends lost 5 bases at V and 0 bases at J; junction bases unmatched: 7. In DNA form, the CDR3 reads TGTGCCAGCAGCGCAGCCGGGACAGGGGTCTCTGGGGCCAACGTCCTGACTTTC. It codes for CASSAAGTGVSGANVLTF.